This TCR beta chain is drawn from a study of blood T cell repertoires in COVID-19. As for the study in general: Whether acute or convalescent, the COVID-19 samples came from the United States, Italy and Spain.

This CDR3 has 13 amino acids. V dropped 3 bases and J dropped 4 bases, with 10 bases sitting between them. The germline V gene has CDR1 DFQATT and CDR2 SNEGSKA (reference sequence). How the authors handled the data: For nucleated cells, counts were estimated from reference gene primer amplification. Method: immunoSEQ multiplex PCR; TCRdb's copy keeps in-frame clones and lacks some. Clonal size and the V and J genes are those of that table, whereas D and trimming came from the DNA. This sample carries approximately 100,000 clones, just under 85% of them seen once, and the ten largest clones take 10%. Sequencing was performed on peripheral blood. This chain connects TRBV20-1 to TRBJ1-5, with D tentatively TRBD1 (5 bases). The receptor was isolated from a man between 65 and 80 years old with acute or convalescent COVID-19. The CDR3 region has the DNA TGCAGTGCTAGTGGGGCAAGGAATCAGCCCCAGCATTTT. It encodes CSASGARNQPQHF.